The rows below give T cell receptor beta chains drawn from one sample of a study of spatial heterogeneity in lung cancer. TCRdb called the 5' RACE reads again in MiXCR, with one record for every CDR3 protein. The data contain around 20,000 distinct CDR3 sequences, 6.5% to 8.5% of them seen just once; the ten biggest clones take up roughly 20%. The sequencing here drew on lung tumor tissue, taken at surgery. Source of these receptors: a male donor with early-stage non-small cell lung cancer. CDR3s include the opening cysteine and the closing phenylalanine or tryptophan. The order of the fields is clone size, V gene, D gene, J gene, CDR3 protein, CDR3 DNA. D genes are given only for firm matches. The size entry is marked missing in some rows and otherwise reads once, few, many or a size class.

>few|TRBV2|.|TRBJ2-7
CASSYRSYEQYF
TGTGCCAGCAGTTACAGGAGTTACGAGCAGTACTTC
>many|TRBV7-8|.|TRBJ2-2
CASSLPATGTRNTGELFF
TGTGCCAGCAGCTTACCGGCGACTGGGACAAGGAACACCGGGGAGCTGTTTTTT
>.|TRBV11-2|.|TRBJ2-2
CASSFRGGHYRDTGELFF
TGTGCCAGCAGCTTTAGAGGGGGGCATTACCGGGACACCGGGGAGCTGTTTTTT
>large|TRBV10-3|.|TRBJ2-1
CAISGARVYNEQFF
TGTGCCATCAGTGGAGCCAGGGTCTACAATGAGCAGTTCTTC
>many|TRBV5-1|TRBD2|TRBJ2-1
CASSLTSGSHRRNNEQFF
TGCGCCAGCAGCTTAACTAGCGGCTCGCACCGGCGGAACAATGAGCAGTTCTTC
>many|TRBV11-2|.|TRBJ2-2
CASSRRSLALNTGELFF
TGTGCCAGCAGCCGACGTAGTCTAGCGTTGAACACCGGGGAGCTGTTTTTT
>medium-sized|TRBV7-3|.|TRBJ2-3
CASSLTLLLSTDTQYF
TGTGCCAGCAGCTTAACGCTCTTGCTAAGTACAGATACGCAGTATTTT
>medium-sized|TRBV20-1|TRBD1|TRBJ1-1
CSARVAGTGTEAFF
TGCAGTGCTAGAGTCGCGGGGACAGGGACTGAAGCTTTCTTT
>few|TRBV5-1|TRBD1|TRBJ2-7
CASSLVGQASYEQYF
TGCGCCAGCAGCTTGGTGGGACAGGCCTCCTACGAGCAGTACTTC
>medium-sized|TRBV29-1|TRBD1|TRBJ1-5
CSVRQGGDSQPQHF
TGCAGCGTTAGACAGGGAGGAGATAGTCAGCCCCAGCATTTT
>.|TRBV6-1|.|TRBJ1-1
CASTPGGEKRAFF
TGTGCCAGCACCCCAGGCGGCGAGAAGCGGGCTTTCTTT
>few|TRBV24-1|TRBD2|TRBJ2-2
CATSDADPGGADGELFF
TGTGCCACCAGTGATGCTGACCCCGGGGGGGCAGACGGGGAGCTGTTTTTT
>.|TRBV19|TRBD1|TRBJ2-2
CASHNDRGAGELFF
TGTGCCAGTCACAACGACAGGGGTGCCGGGGAGCTGTTTTTT
>many|TRBV29-1|.|TRBJ1-1
CSVEYQKGTEAFF
TGCAGCGTTGAGTATCAGAAGGGCACTGAAGCTTTCTTT